Below, 5 T cell receptor beta chains from the same sample are listed, as sequenced in a study of T cell repertoires in cytomegalovirus infection (dated by TCRdb to the late 2010s). For these TCRs, the target antigens are not known. The instrument given in TCRdb is Illumina HiSeq 1500. The public reads were run again by TCRdb, first through fastp at Q25 and then through MiXCR, and only productive beta chains were kept. Rows with a matching CDR3 protein are joined into one entry that keeps the most common DNA and genes. The table for this sample lists about 920,000 distinct CDR3 sequences; less than 35% of them were counted only once. In total, the top ten clones hold more than 12% of the sample. The sample's treatment or condition label, in plain terms: in vitro stimulation with specific CMV peptide epitopes to enrich CMV-specific T cells. The source material was cultured CD8+ T cells from PBMCs, sampled from culture after CMV antigen stimulation. These receptors were taken from a human donor in good health (CMV status not recorded). Some clones in this sample may be carry-over from other donors' samples.

This rearrangement joins TRBV7-9 to TRBJ1-1, with TRBD1 as a possible D gene (5 bases). Germline V gene lookup returns CDR1 SEHNR and CDR2 FQNEAQ (reference sequence). The CDR3 is 15 amino acids. V lost 4 bases to trimming and J lost 6 bases, with 18 bases between them. The CDR3 spells CASSSRGGVSAEAFF. CDR3 coding DNA: TGTGCCAGCAGCTCCCGGGGCGGGGTAAGCGCTGAAGCTTTCTTT. The variable domain in full, completed from reference TRBV7-9 and TRBJ1-1, reads DTGVSQNPRHKITKRGQNVTFRCDPISEHNRLYWYRQTLGQGPEFLTYFQNEAQLEKSRLLSDRFSAERPKGSFSTLEIQRTEQGDSAMYLCASSSRGGVSAEAFFGQGTRLTVV.

This clonotype was detected ten times or more. This chain uses TRBV7-8 with TRBJ2-7; 9 nucleotides line up with TRBD1. This CDR3 spans 14 amino acids. The trim removed 6 bases at V and 0 bases at J, leaving 3 bases unmatched. Germline-derived CDR1 and CDR2 are SGHVS and FQNEAQ. CDR3 DNA sequence: TGTGCCAGCAGTTGGACAGGGGACTCCTACGAGCAGTACTTC. This encodes CASSWTGDSYEQYF.

This chain joins TRBV12-3 or TRBV12-4 and TRBJ2-5; TRBD2 matches 8 bases. The CDR3 has 17 residues. With 2 bases clipped from V and 2 bases from J, the junction kept 10 bases outside the gene matches. As DNA, the CDR3 is TGTGCCAGCAGTTTATATTTTGGCGGGGGGCCGCAAGAGACCCAGTACTTC. Amino acids: CASSLYFGGGPQETQYF.

The chain uses TRBV11-2 and TRBJ2-1, with D unclear. The CDR3 has 13 amino acids. Germline-derived CDR1 and CDR2 are SGHAT and FQNNGV. The germline V and J ends were trimmed by 0 bases and 12 bases, with 12 bases remaining between them. CDR3 region: CASSLELRAGQFF. In nucleotides, the CDR3 is TGTGCCAGCAGCTTAGAGTTAAGGGCCGGGCAGTTCTTC.

As for this clonotype: This may come from a read error, since a much larger clone is one base off. The rearrangement joins TRBV7-6 to TRBJ2-3; D unresolved. The CDR3 runs 15 residues. Germline assignment: CDR1 SGHVS and CDR2 FNYEAQ. CDR3 bases: TGTGCCAACAGCTCCTCAGGATACCGCACAGATACGCAGTATTTT. Its protein is CANSSSGYRTDTQYF.